This T cell receptor beta chain was identified in a study of blood T cell repertoires in COVID-19. Study-wide context: Sources were T cells, B-cell-depleted T cells, or PBMCs; the material itself was cDNA or gDNA.

TCRdb's table, derived via immunoSEQ multiplex PCR, lists solely in-frame clones and lacks some. The sample consists of tens of thousands of clones, around 87% of them appearing once. The receptor's source is a man aged 55 to 70 with active COVID-19. The source material was peripheral blood.

In DNA form, the CDR3 reads TGTGCCTGGTCCACCGGGGCAGATACGCAGTATTTT. Residues: CAWSTGADTQYF. The rearrangement links TRBV30 to TRBJ2-3, with D possibly matching TRBD2 (5 bases). CDR1 is GTSNPN and CDR2 is SVGIG in the germline V gene (reference sequence). V was shortened by 5 bases and J by 4 bases, with 10 bases between the two germline ends. The CDR3 consists of 12 residues.